This TCR beta chain was identified during a study of cytomegalovirus exposure and HLA in healthy donors. Details on this clone: What it binds is unknown.

Trimming stripped 2 bases from V and 5 bases from J, with 10 bases between. CDR3 length equals 15 residues. Germline V gene lookup returns CDR1 SGHTA and CDR2 FQGNSA. Clones were sequenced by immunoSEQ multiplex PCR, and TCRdb holds only the in-frame ones, with some missing. The sample consists of roughly 200,000 clones, roughly nine tenths of them appearing once. Findings of the study overall: TCR sequences were mostly rare, though some public TCRs occurred in many donors.

This sequence originates from a man aged 25 to 40 in good health and CMV-seropositive. The sequencing input was PBMCs. The chain recombines TRBV7-2 with TRBJ1-6; the D is unclear. The CDR3 DNA reads as TGTGCCAGCAGCTTATCGGGTCAGAATAATTCACCCCTCCACTTT. Protein product: CASSLSGQNNSPLHF.